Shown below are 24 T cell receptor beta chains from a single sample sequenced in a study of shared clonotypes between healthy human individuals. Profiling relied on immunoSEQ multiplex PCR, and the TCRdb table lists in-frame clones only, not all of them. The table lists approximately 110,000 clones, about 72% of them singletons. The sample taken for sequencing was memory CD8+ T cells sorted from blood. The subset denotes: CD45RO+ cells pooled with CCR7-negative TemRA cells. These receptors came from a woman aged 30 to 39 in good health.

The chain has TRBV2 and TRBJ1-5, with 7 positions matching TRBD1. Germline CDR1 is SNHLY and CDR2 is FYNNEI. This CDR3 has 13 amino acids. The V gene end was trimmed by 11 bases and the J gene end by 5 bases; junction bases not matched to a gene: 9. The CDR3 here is CAGQVTADQPQHF. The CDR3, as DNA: TGTGCCGGACAGGTGACAGCGGATCAGCCCCAGCATTTT. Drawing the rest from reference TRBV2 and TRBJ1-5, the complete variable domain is EPEVTQTPSHQVTQMGQEVILRCVPISNHLYFYWYRQILGQKVEFLVSFYNNEISEKSEIFDDQFSVERPDGSNFTLKIRSTKLEDSAMYFCAGQVTADQPQHFGDGTRLSIL.

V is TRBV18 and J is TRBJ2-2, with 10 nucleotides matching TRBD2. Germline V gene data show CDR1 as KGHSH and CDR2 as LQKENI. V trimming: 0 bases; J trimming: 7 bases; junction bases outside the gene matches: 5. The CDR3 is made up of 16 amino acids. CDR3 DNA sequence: TGTGCCAGCTCACCACCGAGCGGGAGGGCCGACGGGGAGCTGTTTTTT. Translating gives CASSPPSGRADGELFF.

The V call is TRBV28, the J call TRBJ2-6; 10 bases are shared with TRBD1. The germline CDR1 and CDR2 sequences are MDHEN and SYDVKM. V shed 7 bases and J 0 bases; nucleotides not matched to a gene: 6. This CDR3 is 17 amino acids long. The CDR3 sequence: CASTLGDRGSGANVLTF. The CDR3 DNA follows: TGTGCCAGCACCCTAGGGGACAGGGGCTCTGGGGCCAACGTCCTGACTTTC.

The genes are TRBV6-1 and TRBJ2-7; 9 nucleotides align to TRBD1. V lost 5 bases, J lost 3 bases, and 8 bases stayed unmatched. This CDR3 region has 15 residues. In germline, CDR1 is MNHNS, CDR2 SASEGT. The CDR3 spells CASSQDTGGYYEQYF. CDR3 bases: TGTGCCAGCAGTCAGGATACAGGGGGCTACTACGAGCAGTACTTC.

For the CDR3, the DNA is TGCGCCAGCAGCCAAGATCCGACAGTCCTTCGTAGGAAACTGTTTTTT. Protein product: CASSQDPTVLRRKLFF. The rearrangement links TRBV4-1 to TRBJ1-4, with D perhaps matching TRBD1 (5 bases). Germline assignment: CDR1 MGHRA and CDR2 YSYEKL. Trimming took 0 bases from V and 11 from J, leaving 19 bases between them. The CDR3 has 16 residues.

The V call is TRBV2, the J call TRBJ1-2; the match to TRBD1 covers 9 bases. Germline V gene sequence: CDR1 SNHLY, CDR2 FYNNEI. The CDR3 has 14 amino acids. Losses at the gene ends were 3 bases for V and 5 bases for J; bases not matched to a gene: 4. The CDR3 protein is CASSDWDRAYGYTF. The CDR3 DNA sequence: TGTGCCAGCAGTGATTGGGACAGGGCTTATGGCTACACCTTC.

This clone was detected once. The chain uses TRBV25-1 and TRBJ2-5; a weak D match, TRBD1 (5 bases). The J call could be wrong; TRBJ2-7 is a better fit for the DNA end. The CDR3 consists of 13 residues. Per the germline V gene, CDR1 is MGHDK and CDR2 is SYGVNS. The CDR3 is CASSRQNTYEQYF. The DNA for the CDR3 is TGTGCCAGCAGTCGACAGAATACCTACGAGCAGTACTTC.

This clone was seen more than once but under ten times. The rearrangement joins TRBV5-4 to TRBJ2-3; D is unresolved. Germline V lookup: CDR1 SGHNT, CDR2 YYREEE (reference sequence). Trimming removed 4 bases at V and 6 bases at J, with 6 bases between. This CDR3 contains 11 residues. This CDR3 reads CASSAIDTQYF. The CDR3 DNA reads TGTGCCAGCAGCGCCATCGATACGCAGTATTTT.

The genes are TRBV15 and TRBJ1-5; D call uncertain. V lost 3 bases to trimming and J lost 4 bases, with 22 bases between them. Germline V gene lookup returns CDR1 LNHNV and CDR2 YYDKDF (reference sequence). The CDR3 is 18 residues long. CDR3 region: CATSRGWWGRDQNQPQHF. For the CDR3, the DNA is TGTGCCACCAGCAGGGGGTGGTGGGGTAGGGATCAAAATCAGCCCCAGCATTTT.

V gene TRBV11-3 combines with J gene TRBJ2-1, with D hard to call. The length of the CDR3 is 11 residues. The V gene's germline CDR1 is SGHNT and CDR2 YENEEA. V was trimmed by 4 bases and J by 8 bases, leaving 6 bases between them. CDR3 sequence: CASSYGDEQFF. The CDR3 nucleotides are TGTGCCAGCAGCTACGGCGATGAGCAGTTCTTC. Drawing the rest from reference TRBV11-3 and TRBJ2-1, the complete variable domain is EAGVVQSPRYKIIEKKQPVAFWCNPISGHNTLYWYLQNLGQGPELLIRYENEEAVDDSQLPKDRFSAERLKGVDSTLKIQPAELGDSAVYLCASSYGDEQFFGPGTRLTVL.

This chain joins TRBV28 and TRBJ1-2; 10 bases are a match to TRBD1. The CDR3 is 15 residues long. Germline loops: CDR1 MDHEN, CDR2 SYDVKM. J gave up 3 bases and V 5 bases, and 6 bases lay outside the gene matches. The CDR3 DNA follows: TGTGCCAGCAGTGTGACGACAGGGGGCTACTATGGCTACACCTTC. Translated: CASSVTTGGYYGYTF.

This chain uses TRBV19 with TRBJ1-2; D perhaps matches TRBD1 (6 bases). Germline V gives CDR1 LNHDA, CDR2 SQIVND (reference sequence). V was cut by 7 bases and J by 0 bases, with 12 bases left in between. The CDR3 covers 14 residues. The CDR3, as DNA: TGTGCCAGTAAATCACGGACAGCTAACTATGGCTACACCTTC. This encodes CASKSRTANYGYTF.

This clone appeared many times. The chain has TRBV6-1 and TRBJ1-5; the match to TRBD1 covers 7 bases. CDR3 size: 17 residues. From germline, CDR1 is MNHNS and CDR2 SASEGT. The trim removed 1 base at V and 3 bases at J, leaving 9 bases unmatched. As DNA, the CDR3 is TGTGCCAGCAGTGAAGACAGGGGACGGCACAACAATCAGCCCCAGCATTTT. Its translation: CASSEDRGRHNNQPQHF.

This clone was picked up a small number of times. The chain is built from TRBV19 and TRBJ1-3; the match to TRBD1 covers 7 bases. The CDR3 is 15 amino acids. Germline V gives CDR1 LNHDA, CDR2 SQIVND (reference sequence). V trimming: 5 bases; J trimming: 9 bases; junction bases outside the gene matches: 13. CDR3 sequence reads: CASSAVTTGERTIYF. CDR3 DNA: TGTGCCAGTAGTGCGGTCACAACAGGGGAGCGCACCATATATTTT.

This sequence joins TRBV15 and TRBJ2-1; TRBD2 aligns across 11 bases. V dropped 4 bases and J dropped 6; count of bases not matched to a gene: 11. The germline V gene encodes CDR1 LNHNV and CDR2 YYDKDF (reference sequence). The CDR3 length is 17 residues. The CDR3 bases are TGTGCCACCAGCAACACTCACTCTAGCGGGAGGATCAATGAGCAGTTCTTC. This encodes CATSNTHSSGRINEQFF.

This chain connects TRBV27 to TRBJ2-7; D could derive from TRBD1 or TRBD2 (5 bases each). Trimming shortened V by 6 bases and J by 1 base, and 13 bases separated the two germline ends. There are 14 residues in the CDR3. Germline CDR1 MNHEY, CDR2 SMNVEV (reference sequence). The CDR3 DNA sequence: TGTGCCAGCAGGCAGGGACCGAAATCCTACGAGCAGTACTTC. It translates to CASRQGPKSYEQYF.

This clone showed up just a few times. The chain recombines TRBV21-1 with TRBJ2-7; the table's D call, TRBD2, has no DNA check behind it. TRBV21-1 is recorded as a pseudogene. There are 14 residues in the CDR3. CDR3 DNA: TGTGCCAGCAGCGCCACTAGGCCCTGTTACGAGCAGTACTTC. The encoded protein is CASSATRPCYEQYF.

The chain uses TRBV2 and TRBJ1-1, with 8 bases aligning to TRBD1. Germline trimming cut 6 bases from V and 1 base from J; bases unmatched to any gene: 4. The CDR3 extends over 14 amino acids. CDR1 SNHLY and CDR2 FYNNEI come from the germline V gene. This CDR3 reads CASRADRGNTEAFF. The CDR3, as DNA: TGTGCCAGCAGGGCAGACAGGGGGAACACTGAAGCTTTCTTT.

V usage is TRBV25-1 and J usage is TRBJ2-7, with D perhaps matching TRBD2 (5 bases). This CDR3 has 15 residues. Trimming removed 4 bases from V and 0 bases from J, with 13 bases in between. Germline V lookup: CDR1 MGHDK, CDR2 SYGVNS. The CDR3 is CASSGGADSSYEQYF. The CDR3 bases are TGTGCCAGCAGTGGGGGAGCCGACTCCTCCTACGAGCAGTACTTC.

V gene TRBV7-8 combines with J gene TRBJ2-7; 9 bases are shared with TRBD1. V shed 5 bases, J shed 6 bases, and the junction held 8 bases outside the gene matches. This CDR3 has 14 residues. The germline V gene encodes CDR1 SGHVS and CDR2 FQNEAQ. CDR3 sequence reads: CASSPTQGASEQYF. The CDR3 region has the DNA TGTGCCAGCAGCCCAACACAGGGGGCAAGCGAGCAGTACTTC. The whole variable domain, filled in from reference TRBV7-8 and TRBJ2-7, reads GAGVSQSPRYKVAKRGQDVALRCDPISGHVSLFWYQQALGQGPEFLTYFQNEAQLDKSGLPSDRFFAERPEGSVSTLKIQRTQQEDSAVYLCASSPTQGASEQYFGPGTRLTVT.

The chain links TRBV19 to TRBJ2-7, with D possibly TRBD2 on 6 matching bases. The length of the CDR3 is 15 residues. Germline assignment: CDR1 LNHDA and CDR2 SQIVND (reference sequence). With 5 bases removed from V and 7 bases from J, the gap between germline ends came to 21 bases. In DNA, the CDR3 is TGTGCCAGTAGTCCCGTAGCGGTGGTGAAGACGGAGCAGTACTTC. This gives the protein CASSPVAVVKTEQYF.

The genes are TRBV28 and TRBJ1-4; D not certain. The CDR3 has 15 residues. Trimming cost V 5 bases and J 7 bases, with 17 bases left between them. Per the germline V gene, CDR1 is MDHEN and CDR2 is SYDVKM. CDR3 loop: CASSPSRTVGEKLFF. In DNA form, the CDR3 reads TGTGCCAGCAGTCCGTCCCGGACTGTGGGTGAAAAACTGTTTTTT.

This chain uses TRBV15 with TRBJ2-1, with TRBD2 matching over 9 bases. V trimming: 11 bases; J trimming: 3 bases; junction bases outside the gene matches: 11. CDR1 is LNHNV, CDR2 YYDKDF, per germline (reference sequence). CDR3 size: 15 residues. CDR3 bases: TGTGCCGCCCGCCGATTAGCGGGAGACTACAATGAGCAGTTCTTC. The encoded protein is CAARRLAGDYNEQFF.

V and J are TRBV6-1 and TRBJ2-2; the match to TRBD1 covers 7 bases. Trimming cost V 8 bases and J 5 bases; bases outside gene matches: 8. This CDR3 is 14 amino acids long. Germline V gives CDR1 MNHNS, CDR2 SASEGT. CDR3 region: CASEGQHATGELFF. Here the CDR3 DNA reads TGTGCCAGCGAGGGACAGCATGCTACCGGGGAGCTGTTTTTT.